The entry below gives a single TCR beta chain sequence along with its context. Sorting was performed after the reaction on proliferating CFSE-low CD3+CD4+ and CD3+CD8+ responders. The sample belongs to a study of graft-versus-host responses after intestinal transplantation. V was pared by 5 bases and J by 1 base, with 4 bases of the junction left unmatched. The CDR3 is 15 amino acids. Germline V lookup: CDR1 SGHTA, CDR2 FQGTGA. The assay was immunoSEQ multiplex PCR, and TCRdb's table has in-frame clones only and misses some. The sample has roughly 15,000 clones; 30% to 35% are singletons. The sample here was alloreactive CD4+ T cells from a mixed lymphocyte reaction culture, taken before intestinal transplant. As for subset: CFSE-low proliferating T cells sorted from roughly 6-day pre-transplant mixed lymphocyte reaction (GvH or HvG direction). This TCR was sampled from a human patient who received an intestinal transplant. The chain joins TRBV7-3 to TRBJ2-3, with 9 nucleotides matching TRBD2. The CDR3, as DNA: TGTGCCAGCAGCCCACGGACTAGCGGCACAGATACGCAGTATTTT. It translates to CASSPRTSGTDTQYF.